These 4 T cell receptor beta chains share one sample of origin, sequenced in a study of cytomegalovirus exposure and HLA in healthy donors. The primer mix had 60 Vbeta and 13 Jbeta primers. Method: immunoSEQ multiplex PCR; TCRdb's copy keeps in-frame clones and lacks some. Its table lists about 130,000 clones. The sequenced material came from PBMCs. The source is a woman aged 55-69 years in good health and CMV-seronegative.

The chain has TRBV9 and TRBJ1-4; TRBD1 is a possible D gene (5 bases). The germline gives CDR1 SGDLS, CDR2 YYNGEE. The CDR3 runs 14 residues. Between the trimmed V and J ends, which lost 0 bases and 10 bases, there was a span of 13 bases. The CDR3 DNA reads as TGTGCCAGCAGCGTAGCAGCGGGACCCTCAAAACTGTTTTTT. Its protein is CASSVAAGPSKLFF.

The V call is TRBV2, the J call TRBJ1-6, with D possibly matching TRBD1 (5 bases). CDR1 is SNHLY and CDR2 is FYNNEI in the germline V gene. The CDR3 runs 14 residues. Deletions cut 4 bases from V and 10 bases from J, with 14 bases between. CDR3: CASSGARGYSPLHF. Here the CDR3 DNA reads TGTGCCAGCAGTGGAGCAAGGGGCTACTCACCCCTCCACTTT.

V and J are TRBV9 and TRBJ2-7, with D perhaps TRBD1 (5 bases). Trimming shortened V by 0 bases and J by 1 base, and 14 bases separated the two germline ends. This CDR3 region has 16 residues. Germline CDR1 is SGDLS and CDR2 is YYNGEE. The CDR3 DNA reads as TGTGCCAGCAGCGTAGGGCAGGGATTATCGTCCTACGAGCAGTACTTC. This gives the protein CASSVGQGLSSYEQYF.

The chain carries TRBV11-2 and TRBJ2-1; a weak D match, TRBD2 (7 bases). The CDR3 is 14 amino acids. The germline V gene has CDR1 SGHAT and CDR2 FQNNGV. The germline V and J ends were trimmed by 4 bases and 7 bases, with 14 bases remaining between them. The CDR3 region is CASSSPRGGNEQFF. CDR3 in DNA: TGTGCCAGCAGCTCCCCTAGGGGGGGGAATGAGCAGTTCTTC. The full variable domain, in which reference TRBV11-2 and TRBJ2-1 provide the parts outside the CDR3, is EAGVAQSPRYKIIEKRQSVAFWCNPISGHATLYWYQQILGQGPKLLIQFQNNGVVDDSQLPKDRFSAERLKGVDSTLKIQPAKLEDSAVYLCASSSPRGGNEQFFGPGTRLTVL.